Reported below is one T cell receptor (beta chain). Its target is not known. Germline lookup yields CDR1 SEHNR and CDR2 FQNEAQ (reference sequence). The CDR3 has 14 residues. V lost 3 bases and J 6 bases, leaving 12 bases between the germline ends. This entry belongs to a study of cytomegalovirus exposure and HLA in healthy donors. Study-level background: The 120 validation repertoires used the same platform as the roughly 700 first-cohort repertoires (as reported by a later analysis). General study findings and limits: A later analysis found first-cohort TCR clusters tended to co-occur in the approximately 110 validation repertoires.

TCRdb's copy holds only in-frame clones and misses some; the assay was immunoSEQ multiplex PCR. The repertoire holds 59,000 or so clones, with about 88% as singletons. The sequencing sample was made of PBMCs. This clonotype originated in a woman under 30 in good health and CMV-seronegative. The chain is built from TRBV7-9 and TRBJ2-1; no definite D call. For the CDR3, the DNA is TGTGCCAGCAGCTTCCCTCTAGATGGCAATGAGCAGTTCTTC. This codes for CASSFPLDGNEQFF. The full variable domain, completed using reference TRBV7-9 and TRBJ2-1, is DTGVSQNPRHKITKRGQNVTFRCDPISEHNRLYWYRQTLGQGPEFLTYFQNEAQLEKSRLLSDRFSAERPKGSFSTLEIQRTEQGDSAMYLCASSFPLDGNEQFFGPGTRLTVL.